This TCR beta chain was recorded in a study of CD8+CD57+ T cells in acquired aplastic anemia. Study results and limitations: Patients and controls turned out to have some 30 CD8+ CDR3 sequences in common.

By flow cytometry, patients selected for sequencing had shown an expansion of CD8+CD57+ cells. Each patient had severe acquired aplastic anemia. Patients were therapy-naive when their blood was sampled. The template for TCR beta VDJ and CDR3 sequence profiling was genomic DNA. TCRdb itself ran the reads through MiXCR, one entry per CDR3 protein. The sample includes about 98,000 distinct CDR3 sequences, 55% to 75% of them seen just once. Trimming stripped 8 bases from V and 0 bases from J, with 14 bases between. The CDR3 contains 14 residues. From germline, CDR1 is MNHNS and CDR2 SASEGT. With respect to this clonotype: Antigen: not known.

The chain combines TRBV6-1 with TRBJ2-7; unclear D gene. This receptor was taken from a human donor with aplastic anemia. Sequencing input: sorted CD4+, CD8+, or CD8+CD57+ T cells (not recorded which) from PBMCs. CDR3 nucleotides: TGTGCCAGCTCGGCGACGCCAGGCTCCTACGAGCAGTACTTC. It translates to CASSATPGSYEQYF.